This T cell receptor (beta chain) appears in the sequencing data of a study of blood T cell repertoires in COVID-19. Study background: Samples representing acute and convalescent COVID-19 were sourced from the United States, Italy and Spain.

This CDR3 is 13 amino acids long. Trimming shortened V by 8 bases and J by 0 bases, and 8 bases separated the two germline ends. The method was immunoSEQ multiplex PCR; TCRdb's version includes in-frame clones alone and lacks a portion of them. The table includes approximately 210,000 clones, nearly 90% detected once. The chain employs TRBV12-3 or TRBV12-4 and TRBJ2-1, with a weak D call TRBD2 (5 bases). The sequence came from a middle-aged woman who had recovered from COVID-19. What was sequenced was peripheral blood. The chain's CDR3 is CASSGSSYNEQFF. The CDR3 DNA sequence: TGTGCCAGCTCGGGGAGCTCCTACAATGAGCAGTTCTTC.